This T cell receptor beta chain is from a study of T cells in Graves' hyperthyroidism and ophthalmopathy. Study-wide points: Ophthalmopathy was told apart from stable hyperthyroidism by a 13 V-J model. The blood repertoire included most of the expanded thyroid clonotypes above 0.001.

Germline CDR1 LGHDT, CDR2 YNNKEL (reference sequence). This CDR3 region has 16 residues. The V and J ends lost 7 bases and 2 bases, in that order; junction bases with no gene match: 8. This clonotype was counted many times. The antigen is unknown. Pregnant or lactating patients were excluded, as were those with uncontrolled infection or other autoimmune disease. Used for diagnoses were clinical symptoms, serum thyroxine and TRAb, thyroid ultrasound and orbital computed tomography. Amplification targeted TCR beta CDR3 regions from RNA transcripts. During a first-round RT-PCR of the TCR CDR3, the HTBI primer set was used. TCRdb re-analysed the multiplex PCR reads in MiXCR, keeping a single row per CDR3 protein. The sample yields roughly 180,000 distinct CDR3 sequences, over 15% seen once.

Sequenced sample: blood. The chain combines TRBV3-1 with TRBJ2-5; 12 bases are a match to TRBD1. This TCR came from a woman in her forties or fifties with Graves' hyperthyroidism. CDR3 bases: TGTGCCAGCACCCCGGGACAGGGGGCCCCGCAAGAGACCCAGTACTTC. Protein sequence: CASTPGQGAPQETQYF.